The 7 T cell receptor beta chains reported below all come from one sample, sequenced in a study of long-term antiretroviral therapy in people with HIV. Samples were assayed with immunoSEQ v3.0 at survey level. Method: immunoSEQ multiplex PCR; TCRdb's copy keeps in-frame clones and lacks some. The sample carries 25,000 to 35,000 clones, 90% to 95% recorded once. The sequenced sample was unsorted PBMCs, obtained 3.1 years after starting antiretroviral therapy. Every receptor here comes from a man younger than 30 with HIV.

This clone appeared once. This chain links TRBV19 with TRBJ1-3; maybe TRBD1 (6 bases). This CDR3 is built from 19 residues. Germline V gene data show CDR1 as LNHDA and CDR2 as SQIVND (reference sequence). V was trimmed by 7 bases and J by 0 bases, leaving 25 bases between them. CDR3 bases: TGTGCCAGTATTCGGACAGACGCGTTTCCCTTCCTCTCTGGAAACACCATATATTTT. This encodes CASIRTDAFPFLSGNTIYF.

The V gene is TRBV6-5, the J gene TRBJ2-7; a weak D match, TRBD1 (6 bases). CDR1 is MNHEY, CDR2 SVGAGI, per germline. Trimming pared 0 bases from V and 4 bases from J, leaving 7 bases between. This CDR3 is built from 13 residues. CDR3 DNA: TGTGCCAGCAGTTACTCACAGGGATACGAGCAGTACTTC. Translating it yields CASSYSQGYEQYF.

V usage is TRBV7-9 and J usage is TRBJ2-1, with D maybe TRBD2 (6 bases). The CDR3 loop spans 15 amino acids. With 2 bases removed from V and 2 bases from J, the gap between germline ends came to 10 bases. Germline V gene sequence: CDR1 SEHNR, CDR2 FQNEAQ (reference sequence). The CDR3 sequence: CASSLSRGTYNEQFF. The CDR3 DNA reads TGTGCCAGCAGCTTAAGTCGGGGGACCTACAATGAGCAGTTCTTC.

The genes are TRBV2 and TRBJ2-6; D not certain. Between the trimmed V and J ends, which lost 10 bases and 0 bases, there was a span of 10 bases. This CDR3 contains 14 residues. Germline lookup yields CDR1 SNHLY and CDR2 FYNNEI. The CDR3 loop reads CATLSSSGANVLTF. DNA of the CDR3: TGTGCCACCCTGTCGAGCTCTGGGGCCAACGTCCTGACTTTC.

CDR3 DNA: TGCGCCAGCAGCCATCCGGGACAGGCTAATGAAAAACTGTTTTTT. Translation: CASSHPGQANEKLFF. The chain couples TRBV4-1 to TRBJ1-4, with 8 bases fitting TRBD1. Germline trimming cut 3 bases from V and 3 bases from J; bases unmatched to any gene: 3. CDR3 length equals 15 residues. Germline-derived CDR1 and CDR2 are MGHRA and YSYEKL.

V is TRBV7-8 and J is TRBJ2-7, with D tentatively TRBD1 (6 bases). The CDR3 is 15 amino acids. Germline V gene data show CDR1 as SGHVS and CDR2 as FQNEAQ. Trimming cost V 5 bases and J 3 bases, with 17 bases left between them. The CDR3 is CASSAKNGTFYEQYF. In DNA form, the CDR3 reads TGTGCCAGCAGCGCTAAAAACGGGACATTCTACGAGCAGTACTTC.

The chain couples TRBV27 to TRBJ2-1; no clear D gene. The CDR3 runs 15 residues. V lost 6 bases to trimming and J lost 2 bases, with 14 bases between them. Germline assignment: CDR1 MNHEY and CDR2 SMNVEV (reference sequence). The CDR3 spells CASSIGRRPYNEQFF. The CDR3 DNA follows: TGTGCCAGCAGCATTGGACGGCGTCCCTACAATGAGCAGTTCTTC.